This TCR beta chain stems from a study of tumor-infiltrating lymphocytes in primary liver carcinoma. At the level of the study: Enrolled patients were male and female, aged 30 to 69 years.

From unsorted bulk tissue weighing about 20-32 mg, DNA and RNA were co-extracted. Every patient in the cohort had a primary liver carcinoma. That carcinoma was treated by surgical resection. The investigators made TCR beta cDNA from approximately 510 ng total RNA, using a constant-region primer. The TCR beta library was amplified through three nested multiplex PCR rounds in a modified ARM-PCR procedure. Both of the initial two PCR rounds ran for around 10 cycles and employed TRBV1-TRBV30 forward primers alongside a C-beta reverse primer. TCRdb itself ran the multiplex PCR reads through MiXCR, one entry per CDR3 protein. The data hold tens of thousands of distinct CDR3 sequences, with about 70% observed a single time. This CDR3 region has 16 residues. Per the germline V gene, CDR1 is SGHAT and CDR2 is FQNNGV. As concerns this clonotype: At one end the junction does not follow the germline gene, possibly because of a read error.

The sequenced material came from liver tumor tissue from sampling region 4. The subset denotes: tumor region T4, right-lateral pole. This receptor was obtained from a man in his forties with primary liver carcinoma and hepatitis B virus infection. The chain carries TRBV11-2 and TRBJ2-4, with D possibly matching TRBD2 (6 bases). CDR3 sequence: CVSSQSVRGAGNIQYF. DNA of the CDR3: TGTGTCAGCAGTCAGAGTGTAAGGGGCGCGGGGAACATTCAGTACTTC.